The 5 T cell receptor beta chains below all came from one sample that was sequenced in a study of blood T cell repertoires in COVID-19. Here immunoSEQ multiplex PCR was the method, and the copy in TCRdb shows in-frame clones only, minus some. Found here are about 270,000 clones, around 81% of them singletons; the top ten hold around 2.9%. Sample: peripheral blood. Receptors originate from a woman in her sixties with active or convalescent COVID-19.

V and J are TRBV4-1 and TRBJ2-3, with 7 bases lining up with TRBD2. The V gene's germline CDR1 is MGHRA and CDR2 YSYEKL. This CDR3 is 15 amino acids long. The V and J ends lost 0 bases and 1 base, in that order; junction bases with no gene match: 1. The CDR3 loop reads CASSQEGRGTDTQYF. CDR3 in DNA: TGCGCCAGCAGCCAAGAGGGGAGGGGCACAGATACGCAGTATTTT.

This clone appeared a single time. The rearrangement uses TRBV19 and TRBJ2-3; possible D gene TRBD1, 6 bases. The CDR3 covers 13 residues. CDR1 LNHDA and CDR2 SQIVND come from the germline V gene (reference sequence). Trimming removed 10 bases at V and 4 bases at J, with 15 bases between. CDR3 region: CATSKGDSDTQYF. CDR3 nucleotides: TGTGCCACCAGTAAGGGGGATTCAGATACGCAGTATTTT.

The chain joins TRBV15 to TRBJ1-1; TRBD1 might be the D (6 bases). Germline lookup yields CDR1 LNHNV and CDR2 YYDKDF (reference sequence). V lost 0 bases and J lost 8, with 10 bases in between. CDR3 length: 13 residues. In nucleotides, the CDR3 is TGTGCCACCAGCAGAGAGGGCAGGGGAGAAGCTTTCTTT. This codes for CATSREGRGEAFF.

The rearrangement uses TRBV5-4 and TRBJ1-1; maybe TRBD1 (5 bases). V was shortened by 0 bases and J by 10 bases, with 13 bases between the two germline ends. In germline, CDR1 is SGHNT, CDR2 YYREEE (reference sequence). This CDR3 is 13 amino acids long. CDR3 loop: CASSLAPGRAAFF. The CDR3 DNA sequence: TGTGCCAGCAGCTTGGCCCCAGGGAGGGCAGCTTTCTTT.

V gene TRBV4-1 combines with J gene TRBJ1-4, with TRBD1 matching over 9 bases. The CDR3 consists of 15 residues. With V trimmed by 3 bases and J by 3 bases, 2 bases remained unmatched. Germline-derived CDR1 and CDR2 are MGHRA and YSYEKL. Here the CDR3 reads CASSHGDRANEKLFF. CDR3 DNA: TGCGCCAGCAGCCATGGGGACAGGGCTAATGAAAAACTGTTTTTT.